This entry describes one TCR beta chain. No cognate antigen has been identified for it. Qualities for individual bases were not recorded, and no much larger clone is one base off. Collaborating institutions collected whole blood in K2EDTA tubes following their own protocols. For TCRbeta analysis, collaborators shipped samples in one of three forms: frozen whole blood, isolated PBMCs, or DNA extracted from either of those sample types. The immunoSEQ Assay, a bias-controlled multiplex PCR, was used to amplify TCRbeta CDR3 regions from genomic DNA. The paper's processing steps were these. The number of nucleated cells in each sample was estimated by amplification of reference gene primers within the assay. To quantify the absolute abundance of each unique TCRbeta CDR3 rearrangement, sequence reads were collapsed and filtered. For each sample, productive Simpson clonality was calculated by taking the square root of Simpson's diversity index across productive rearrangements. The immuneACCESS repertoire file appears here via TCRdb, limited to in-frame rearrangements. These files lack a portion of the clones; in checked studies, under half of the deficit traces to unresolved V genes, and the cause of the others is not known. That table furnishes V, J and clone size, whereas the DNA furnished D and trimming. The sample contains about 210,000 clones, 65% to 85% of them found a single time. The biggest ten clones account for roughly 8% of the sample.

This specimen comes from a study of blood T cell repertoires in COVID-19 (dated by TCRdb to 2019 to 2021). Background on the whole study: Samples covering the acute and convalescent phases of COVID-19 were provided by collaborators in the United States, Italy and Spain. The prospective study material was composed of cDNA or gDNA derived from T cells, B-cell-depleted T cells, or PBMCs. The dataset comprised deeply sampled blood TCRbeta repertoires from subjects exposed to, actively infected with, or recovered from COVID-19. The repertoires were released in a freely available public database meant as a resource for research on the immune response to SARS-CoV-2. The samples were drawn from the first 160 participants of the ongoing ImmuneRACE study and from about 1,200 subjects provided by 6 global collaborators. A de-identified subject ID, COVID-19 status, age in years and sex were almost always included in the sample metadata. Where available, HLA class I and class II types were obtained from metadata supplied by the sample provider rather than from assay-based typing.

CDR1 and CDR2 are drawn from the germline V gene: SGHAT, FQNNGV. V has 0 bases trimmed and J has 7 bases trimmed; junction bases matching no gene number 11. The CDR3 measures 16 amino acids from cysteine to phenylalanine. Kept here is only the CDR3 DNA, which spans 48 bases and is read in frame from base 1. The study at large found these results: How much clinical and demographic metadata was included differed by source and by participant, and the metadata was provided uncurated.

The chain employs TRBV11-2 and TRBJ2-7, with 8 bases aligning to TRBD2. The receptor was isolated from a woman in her forties or fifties with acute or convalescent COVID-19. The specimen sequenced was peripheral blood. The nucleotide sequence reads TGTGCCAGCAGCTTAGAGGGCGGGGGGCCCCTTCGAGAGCAGTACTTC. The translation is CASSLEGGGPLREQYF.